The entry that follows covers one T cell receptor (beta chain) sequence. The data are from a study of cytomegalovirus exposure and HLA in healthy donors. Trimming removed 2 bases from V and 8 bases from J, with 9 bases in between. The V gene's germline CDR1 is SEHNR and CDR2 FQNEAQ (reference sequence). This CDR3 has 12 residues. It was with 60 Vbeta and 13 Jbeta primers that the PCR ran. Libraries were prepared by immunoSEQ multiplex PCR; TCRdb keeps only in-frame clonotypes and omits some of them. The sample holds hundreds of thousands of clones, about 82% seen once. The clonotype originates from a man aged 30 to 39 in good health and CMV-seronegative. The rearrangement links TRBV7-9 to TRBJ1-2, with D possibly TRBD1 on 6 matching bases. Sequencing was done on a sample of PBMCs. This chain's CDR3 is CASSLTGNGYTF. The CDR3 coding sequence is TGTGCCAGCAGCTTAACAGGGAACGGCTACACCTTC.